This T cell receptor beta chain was found in a study of shared clonotypes between healthy human individuals. Whole-study findings and limits: Despite large depth, rarefaction showed incomplete sorted-subset sequencing. Clonotypes that were shared across four donors made up roughly 5% of naive CD4 clonotypes.

The V and J ends lost 2 bases and 3 bases respectively, with 11 bases between them. The CDR3 runs to 14 residues. Germline V gene sequence: CDR1 MGHDK, CDR2 SYGVNS. Participating donors were healthy, HIV-negative adults free of recent acute infections or vaccinations. As to this clone: Its antigen is unidentified.

Using immunoSEQ multiplex PCR, the repertoire was profiled, and TCRdb retains in-frame clones only, with some absent. In the table there are about 990,000 clones, 75% to 80% of which are singletons. The J gene is TRBJ2-7, the V gene TRBV25-1, with D unresolved. This receptor was identified in a man younger than 30 in good health. Some clones in this sample may be carry-over from other donors' samples. Sequencing was performed on memory CD4+ T cells from PBMCs. Subset: CD45RA-negative fraction. The CDR3 nucleotides are TGTGCCAGCAGTGAAGGTACCATCCGCTACGAGCAGTACTTC. Its protein is CASSEGTIRYEQYF.